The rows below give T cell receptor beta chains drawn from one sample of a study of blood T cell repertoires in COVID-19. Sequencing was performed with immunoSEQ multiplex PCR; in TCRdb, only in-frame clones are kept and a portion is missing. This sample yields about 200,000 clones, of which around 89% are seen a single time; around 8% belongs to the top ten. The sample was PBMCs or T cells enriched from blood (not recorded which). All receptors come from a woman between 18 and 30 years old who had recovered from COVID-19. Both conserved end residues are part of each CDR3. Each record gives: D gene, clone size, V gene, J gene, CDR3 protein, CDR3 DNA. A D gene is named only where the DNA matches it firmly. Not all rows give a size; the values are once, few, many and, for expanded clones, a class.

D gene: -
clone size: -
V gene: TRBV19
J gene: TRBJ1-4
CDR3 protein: CASEGSTNEKLFF
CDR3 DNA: TGTGCCAGCGAGGGTTCCACTAATGAAAAACTGTTTTTT

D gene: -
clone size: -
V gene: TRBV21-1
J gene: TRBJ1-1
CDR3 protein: CATPGLLNTEAFF
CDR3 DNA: TGTGCCACTCCGGGTTTACTGAACACTGAAGCTTTCTTT

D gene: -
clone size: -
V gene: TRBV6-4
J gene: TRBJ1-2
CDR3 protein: CASSPSAVGDYGYTF
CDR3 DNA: TGTGCCAGCAGTCCATCCGCGGTCGGGGATTATGGCTACACCTTC

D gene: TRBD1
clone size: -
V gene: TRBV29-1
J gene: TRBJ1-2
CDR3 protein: CSVEAKQGAGGYTF
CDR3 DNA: TGCAGCGTTGAAGCGAAACAGGGGGCGGGTGGCTACACCTTC

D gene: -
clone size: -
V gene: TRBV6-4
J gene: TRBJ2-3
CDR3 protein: CASSESAGSGADTQYF
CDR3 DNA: TGTGCCAGCAGTGAATCTGCGGGGTCCGGGGCAGATACGCAGTATTTT

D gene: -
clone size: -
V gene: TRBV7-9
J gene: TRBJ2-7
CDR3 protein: CASSSALWHEQYF
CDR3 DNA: TGTGCCAGCAGCTCCGCATTGTGGCACGAGCAGTACTTC

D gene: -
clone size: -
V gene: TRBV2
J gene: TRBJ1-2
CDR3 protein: CASSELIFYTF
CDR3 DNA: TGTGCCAGCAGTGAACTTATTTTCTACACCTTC

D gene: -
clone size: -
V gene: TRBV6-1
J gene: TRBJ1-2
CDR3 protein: CASSERGTYYGYTF
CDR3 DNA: TGTGCCAGCAGTGAACGCGGAACTTACTATGGCTACACCTTC

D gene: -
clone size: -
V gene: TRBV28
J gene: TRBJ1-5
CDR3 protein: CASSSSTGLRGQPQHF
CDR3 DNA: TGTGCCAGCAGTTCCTCGACAGGACTCCGGGGTCAGCCCCAGCATTTT

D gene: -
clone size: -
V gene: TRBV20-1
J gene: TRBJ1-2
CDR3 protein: CSARLLDGYTF
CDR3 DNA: TGCAGTGCTAGGTTACTAGATGGCTACACCTTC

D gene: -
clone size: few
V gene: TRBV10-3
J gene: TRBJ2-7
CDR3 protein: CAISNPGAGYEQYF
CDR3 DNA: TGTGCCATCAGTAACCCCGGGGCGGGGTACGAGCAGTACTTC

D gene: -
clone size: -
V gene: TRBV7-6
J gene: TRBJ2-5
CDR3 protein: CASSLTPDRTGETQYF
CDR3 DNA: TGTGCCAGCAGCTTAACCCCCGACAGGACGGGAGAGACCCAGTACTTC

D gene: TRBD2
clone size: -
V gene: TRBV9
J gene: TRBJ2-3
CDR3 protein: CASSATAGGGPVYF
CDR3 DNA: TGTGCCAGCAGCGCCACCGCCGGGGGGGGGCCTGTGTATTTT

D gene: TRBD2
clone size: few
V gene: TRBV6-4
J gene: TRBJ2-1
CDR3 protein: CASSETSGGPTPYNEQFF
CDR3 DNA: TGTGCCAGCAGTGAGACTAGCGGGGGGCCCACTCCCTACAATGAGCAGTTCTTC

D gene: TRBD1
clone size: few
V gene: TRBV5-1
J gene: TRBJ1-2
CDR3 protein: CASSLGDRSSNYGYTF
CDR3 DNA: TGCGCCAGCAGCTTGGGGGACAGGAGTTCTAACTATGGCTACACCTTC

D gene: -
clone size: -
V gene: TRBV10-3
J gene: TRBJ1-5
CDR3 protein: CAISSVDQPQHF
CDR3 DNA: TGTGCCATCAGCTCGGTCGATCAGCCCCAGCATTTT

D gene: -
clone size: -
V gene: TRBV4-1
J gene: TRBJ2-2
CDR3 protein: CASSQDGGWAPGIGELFF
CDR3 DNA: TGCGCCAGCAGCCAAGATGGAGGATGGGCCCCGGGTATCGGGGAGCTGTTTTTT